This TCR beta chain appears in the sequencing data of a study of blood T cell repertoires in COVID-19. Study-wide context: The origin of the acute and convalescent COVID-19 samples was the United States, Italy and Spain. Nucleic acid was either cDNA or gDNA, and it came from T cells, B-cell-depleted T cells, or PBMCs.

Trimming removed 3 bases at V and 14 bases at J, with 16 bases between. This CDR3 has 13 amino acids. Germline loops: CDR1 KGHDR, CDR2 SFDVKD. Original processing notes: Quantification of nucleated cells was approximated via reference gene primer amplification. Sequenced by immunoSEQ multiplex PCR; TCRdb stores in-frame clones only, minus some. V and J calls and clone size follow that table, whereas D and trimming were derived from the DNA. The data contain about 230,000 clones, 83% of them singletons. The sequenced material came from peripheral blood. This TCR came from a man in his forties with active or convalescent COVID-19. V and J are TRBV24-1 and TRBJ2-4, with D maybe TRBD1 (6 bases). DNA of the CDR3: TGTGCCACCAGTGATCGTGGACAGCCAACTAAGTACTTC. Translating it yields CATSDRGQPTKYF.